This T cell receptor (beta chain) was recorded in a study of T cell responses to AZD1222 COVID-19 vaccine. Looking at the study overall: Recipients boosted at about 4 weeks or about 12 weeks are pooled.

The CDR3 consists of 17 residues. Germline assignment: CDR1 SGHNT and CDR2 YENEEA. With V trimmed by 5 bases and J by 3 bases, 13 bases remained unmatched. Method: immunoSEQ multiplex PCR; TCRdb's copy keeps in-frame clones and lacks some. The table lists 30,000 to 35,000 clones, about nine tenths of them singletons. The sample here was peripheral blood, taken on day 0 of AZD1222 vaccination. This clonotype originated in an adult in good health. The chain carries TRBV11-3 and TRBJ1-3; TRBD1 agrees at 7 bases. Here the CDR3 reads CASSPRRQGGCGNTIYF. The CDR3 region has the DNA TGTGCCAGCAGCCCGCGTCGACAGGGAGGCTGTGGAAACACCATATATTTT.